This record covers a single T cell receptor (beta chain). Its antigen is currently not known. Base quality data are lacking; no much larger clone is found one base away. Using the deep immunoSEQ assay, TCR CDR3 regions were amplified from genomic DNA by multiplex PCR. Extracted genomic DNA from each cell subset was distributed evenly across all wells of several immunoSEQ 96-well plates, and each plate was treated as a replicate. For sorted subsets, roughly 200 ng of genomic DNA, equivalent to tens of thousands of T cell genomes, went into each replicate PCR. Purified libraries were quantified with a Qubit 3.0 fluorometer, sized on a Bioanalyzer 2100, and re-quantified with the KAPA Library Quantification kit. Each immunoSEQ 96-well plate was sequenced on its own single-read 150-cycle Illumina NextSeq 550 flow cell. As for the authors' bioinformatics: Because the immunoSEQ output held only junctional sequences and lacked quality scores, the filtering could not match the filtering applied to full-length reads. Sequences were annotated with PyIR, a Python wrapper for IgBLAST v1.9, and V/J genes and CDR3 were assigned using IMGT germline references. Reads were filtered out if the reads had weak V/J assignments (E-value above 1e-6), no CDR3, stop codons, out-of-frame junctions, or ambiguous translated residues. V3J clonotypes were defined as sequences sharing the same inferred V gene, J gene, and CDR3 amino acid sequence. Percentage overlap between repertoires was calculated by dividing the number of shared unique clonotypes by the size of the smaller repertoire. Richness of each repertoire was evaluated using RTK rarefaction, the Chao1 estimator, and Recon v2.1 estimates of unobserved clonotypes. OLGA was used to compute generation probabilities for all TCRbeta clonotypes that the gDNA method yielded from a handful of donors. Sourced from immuneACCESS, this table was stored by TCRdb with only in-frame sequences that have V and J called. A share of the clones is absent; for the studies checked, an unresolved V gene accounts for under half, and the remainder has no known explanation. That table gives V, J and clone size, and the DNA gave D and trimming. Recorded for this sample are 2 million to 3 million clones; 80% to 95% of them occurred a single time. The ten largest clones add up to around 0.4% of the sample.

The sample comes from a study of shared clonotypes between healthy human individuals (dated by TCRdb to 2018 to 2020). For the wider study: A few men and a couple of women, aged 18 to 49 years, made up the cohort. To estimate repertoire size and how much clonotypes are shared between individuals, the study performed deep sequencing of blood TCR repertoires from roughly five healthy adults. For each donor, three plates each were used for CD4 naive and CD4 memory, two plates were used for CD8 naive, and one plate was used for CD8 memory. Different laboratories and diverse techniques were used to prepare libraries and sequence TCR repertoires, to increase sequencing depth and limit assay-specific biases. Leukapheresis yielded between about 0.85 and 10 billion PBMCs per donor. Study-level results and caveats: Pairwise subsampling indicated that sequencing depth was expected to affect the degree of clonotype sharing among donors. Compared with non-shared clonotypes, clonotypes shared by all four sorted-subset donors had higher generation probabilities. Sharing across several donors was observed for 4.5% to 6.5% of naive CD4, 3% to 4% of naive CD8, roughly 2.4% of memory CD4, and around 0.4% of memory CD8 clonotypes. Because the study included a small number of donors, the genetic and exposure-history diversity represented was limited. Sampling was restricted to blood, and TCR repertoires in tissues likely differ from the TCR repertoires found in blood. Estimated clonotype richness was generally larger for naive than for memory subsets. Even with the large sequencing depth, rarefaction of the sorted-subset datasets indicated that sequencing was incomplete.

The donors were healthy, HIV-negative adults who had no recently reported acute infections or vaccinations. Only Caucasian adults living in Nashville, Tennessee, USA were represented among the donors. CD4+ T cells were enriched by magnetic negative selection, after which naive cells were positively selected on CD45RA and the negative fraction was taken as the memory subset. After blood collection by leukapheresis, PBMCs were isolated using Ficoll-Histopaque density gradient centrifugation and then cryopreserved in the vapor phase of liquid nitrogen. Purity and quantity of every magnetically sorted T cell population were checked by analytical flow cytometry. Genomic DNA was isolated from every sorted fraction and measured by UV absorbance on a Nanodrop 2000c. Via the germline V gene, CDR1 is SNHLY and CDR2 FYNNEI. Trimming accounts for 3 bases at V and 5 bases at J, while the number of junction bases matched to no gene is 6. Including the terminal cysteine and phenylalanine, the CDR3 comprises 15 residues. Left in the record is the CDR3 DNA by itself, 45 bases read in frame from the first base.

The chain joins TRBV2 to TRBJ1-5; 8 bases in the junction line up with TRBD1. Sequencing was performed on naive CD4+ T cells from PBMCs. The cell subset or site label on this specimen signifies: CD45RA+ positively selected. The origin of this receptor is a man aged 18 to 35 in good health. Some clones in this sample may be carry-over from other donors' samples. The CDR3 region has the sequence CASSDRTGNHQPQHF. The sequenced DNA: TGTGCCAGCAGTGACCGGACAGGGAACCATCAGCCCCAGCATTTT. This CDR3, with the reference TRBV2 and TRBJ1-5 proteins standing in past its ends, gives the full variable domain EPEVTQTPSHQVTQMGQEVILRCVPISNHLYFYWYRQILGQKVEFLVSFYNNEISEKSEIFDDQFSVERPDGSNFTLKIRSTKLEDSAMYFCASSDRTGNHQPQHFGDGTRLSIL.